The 2 T cell receptor beta chains below come from one sample, sequenced in a study of blood T cell repertoires in COVID-19. Data came from immunoSEQ multiplex PCR; TCRdb stores just in-frame clones and leaves some out. The sample has fewer than 500,000 clones, roughly 87% seen once. Sequences were obtained from PBMCs or T cells enriched from blood (not recorded which). The receptors here all came from a woman in her late teens or twenties who had recovered from COVID-19.

The chain recombines TRBV15 with TRBJ2-5; 7 positions agree with TRBD2. The germline CDR1 and CDR2 sequences are LNHNV and YYDKDF (reference sequence). V dropped 0 bases and J dropped 2; count of bases not matched to a gene: 0. CDR3 length: 14 residues. CDR3 protein: CATSRDGGQETQYF. The CDR3 DNA reads TGTGCCACCAGCAGAGACGGGGGGCAAGAGACCCAGTACTTC.

The V gene is TRBV28, the J gene TRBJ2-1, with D maybe TRBD2 (5 bases). Germline V gives CDR1 MDHEN, CDR2 SYDVKM. This CDR3 spans 15 amino acids. V lost 3 bases and J lost 5, with 14 bases in between. This CDR3 is CASSFRRTTNNEQFF. In DNA form, the CDR3 reads TGTGCCAGCAGTTTCCGCAGGACGACTAACAATGAGCAGTTCTTC. Full variable domain (missing parts from reference TRBV28 and TRBJ2-1): DVKVTQSSRYLVKRTGEKVFLECVQDMDHENMFWYRQDPGLGLRLIYFSYDVKMKEKGDIPEGYSVSREKKERFSLILESASTNQTSMYLCASSFRRTTNNEQFFGPGTRLTVL.